A selection of T cell receptor beta chains follows, all from one sample in a study of identifying expanded T cells in peripheral blood. Libraries were prepared by immunoSEQ multiplex PCR; TCRdb keeps only in-frame clonotypes and omits some of them. Of about 100,000 clones listed, roughly 88% are singletons. Sequencing used blood. Receptor source: a person aged 18 to 70 in good health. Each CDR3 is given with its conserved first and last residue. A row's size may be missing; if present it is once, few, many or a size class.

v_gene,abundance,j_gene,CDR3aa
TRBV10-3,.,TRBJ1-1,CAISDTPNTEAFF
TRBV6-1,.,TRBJ1-2,CASSALWGGNYGYTF
TRBV7-9,.,TRBJ1-1,CASSLPQGQLNTEAFF
TRBV11-3,once,TRBJ1-3,CASSLKSGIGNTIYF
TRBV29-1,.,TRBJ2-5,CSVEVAGGYETQYF
TRBV7-2,.,TRBJ2-3,CASSLAKTSGRFLW
TRBV7-8,.,TRBJ2-6,CASSFGWRGRANVLTF
TRBV15,once,TRBJ1-1,CATSRDLGQGSTEAFF
TRBV2,.,TRBJ2-2,CASRGTGGIGELFF
TRBV5-1,.,TRBJ2-3,CASSRLVIEPTRRNTDTQYF
TRBV2,.,TRBJ2-1,CASSPGGLSGNEQFF
TRBV7-3,.,TRBJ2-3,CASSFGIAGGTDTQYF
TRBV2,.,TRBJ1-1,CASTGQLNTEAFF
TRBV6-1,.,TRBJ2-7,CASSLIYEQYF
TRBV19,once,TRBJ2-1,CASRQDSYNEQFF
TRBV19,.,TRBJ1-3,CATSTGALSGNTIYF
TRBV6-5,.,TRBJ1-1,CASSRERGHQKAFF
TRBV5-4,.,TRBJ2-5,CASSSQETQYF
TRBV5-1,.,TRBJ1-1,CASSLGQVLTEAFF
TRBV19,.,TRBJ2-1,CASRNSGGTNEQFF
TRBV5-1,.,TRBJ2-1,CASSPQPGGNNEQFF
TRBV9,.,TRBJ2-7,CASSVGPGETYEQYF
TRBV6-1,.,TRBJ1-1,CASASGTGSNTEAFF
TRBV5-1,.,TRBJ2-5,CASSFGLAGTFQETQYF
TRBV7-8,.,TRBJ1-2,CASSLGGTGPNYGYTF
TRBV7-9,.,TRBJ1-4,CASSFQESTNEKLFF
TRBV7-2,few,TRBJ2-3,CASSVSGNTQYF
TRBV6-6,.,TRBJ1-6,CASSTPPLSSPLHF
TRBV29-1,.,TRBJ1-3,CSVLSHSGNTIYF
TRBV7-3,.,TRBJ2-3,CASSSSLAGGYTQYF
TRBV6-1,.,TRBJ2-7,CASSDLVGTGRGQYF
TRBV19,.,TRBJ2-3,CASSMGPGPARDTQYF
TRBV6-1,.,TRBJ1-2,CASRALDREGGYTF
TRBV30,.,TRBJ1-1,CAWNRDREGTEAFF
TRBV10-3,once,TRBJ1-5,CAISRDRGNQPQHF
TRBV5-4,.,TRBJ2-1,CASSGGRALANEQFF
TRBV28,few,TRBJ2-1,CASSGRGYNEQFF
TRBV5-4,.,TRBJ2-7,CASSLWASGTYEQYF
TRBV15,.,TRBJ1-1,CATSIQQGRHTEAFF
TRBV7-2,.,TRBJ2-2,CASSRQVNTGELFF
TRBV6-4,.,TRBJ1-2,CASSQGPPYGYTF
TRBV4-1,.,TRBJ2-7,CASSLERTGGTSYEQYF
TRBV6-6,.,TRBJ1-5,CASRLTGGENQPQHF
TRBV5-6,.,TRBJ1-3,CASSLGGPSSGNTIYF
TRBV29-1,.,TRBJ1-1,CSVEDKRNTEAFF
TRBV7-9,.,TRBJ1-1,CASSVSRGEGGNTEAFF
TRBV29-1,once,TRBJ2-7,CSVVGSKTSYEQYF
TRBV6-1,.,TRBJ2-7,CASREEKGLRSSGRGEQYF
TRBV7-9,.,TRBJ2-1,CASITGTLYNEQFF
TRBV18,.,TRBJ1-6,CASSPRTTRDSPLHF
TRBV18,.,TRBJ1-3,CASSPQGAGNTIYF
TRBV7-3,few,TRBJ2-1,CASSRDRGLEQFF
TRBV28,.,TRBJ1-4,CASSFYQGAVKLFF
TRBV10-2,.,TRBJ1-1,CASSALGRGTEAFF